This T cell receptor (beta chain) was profiled in a study of radiotherapy plus CTLA-4 blockade in lung cancer. General study points: According to reports, early shifts in blood T cell clones, alongside interferon-beta, forecast response most accurately. Among blood TCR repertoires after radiotherapy plus ipilimumab, tumor-derived clones expanded.

Treatment of patients with chemo-refractory metastatic non-small-cell lung cancer consisted of focal radiation plus CTLA-4 blockade with ipilimumab. As to this clone: Its target is unknown.

Repertoires were generated with immunoSEQ multiplex PCR, while TCRdb's copy carries only in-frame clones and drops some. Of under 65,000 clones detected, 70% to 80% appear once; the ten largest clones hold 8.5% to 9%. Trimming at V came to 5 bases and at J to 4 bases, leaving 11 bases not matched to a gene. CDR3 length: 15 amino acids. Germline V gene data show CDR1 as SGHNT and CDR2 as YYREEE (reference sequence). The TCR sequence derives from a human donor with non-small cell lung cancer who had a complete response to radiotherapy plus ipilimumab. The source was peripheral blood, collected from a patient treated with radiotherapy plus ipilimumab. The chain couples TRBV5-4 to TRBJ1-2, with 7 bases fitting TRBD1. CDR3 in DNA: TGTGCCAGCAGTCCAAGGATAGGGGGCTCCTATGGCTACACCTTC. This gives the protein CASSPRIGGSYGYTF.